This TCR beta chain was documented in a study of cytomegalovirus exposure and HLA in healthy donors. Study-wide findings and caveats: What a later analysis reportedly showed was that an Asian-associated ancestry cluster had fewer N-insertions than the 666-donor mean.

The PCR ran on 60 Vbeta and 13 Jbeta primers. The data were produced by immunoSEQ multiplex PCR, yet TCRdb's version contains in-frame clones alone and is incomplete. The data contain about 120,000 clones, roughly 80% of them seen just once; the ten biggest clones take up 2.5% to 3.5%. With respect to this clone: The antigen is unknown.

V lost 4 bases, J lost 2 bases, and 8 bases stayed unmatched. Germline V gene data show CDR1 as MDHEN and CDR2 as SYDVKM. This CDR3 region has 16 residues. The clonotype was recovered from a male donor in good health and CMV-seronegative. The sample was PBMCs. The chain uses TRBV28 and TRBJ2-3, with 8 bases lining up with TRBD2. The CDR3: CASSSSGGLVTDTQYF. The CDR3 DNA is TGTGCCAGCAGTTCAAGCGGGGGACTAGTCACAGATACGCAGTATTTT.